This TCR beta chain is drawn from a study of identical twins. V was trimmed by 0 bases and J by 2 bases, leaving 11 bases between them. This CDR3 comprises 15 residues. Germline V lookup: CDR1 SGHRS, CDR2 YFSETQ. MiXCR, run by TCRdb on the 5' RACE reads, gives a single entry per CDR3 protein. The sample yields roughly 1,500,000 distinct CDR3 sequences, under 35% seen once. This clonotype turned up a few times. Its target is unknown. General study results and limits: Findings depended on cross-sectional statistics rather than tracking the same donors.

This rearrangement joins TRBV5-1 to TRBJ1-2, with D unclear. The TCR comes from a newborn girl in good health. The sequencing sample was made of cord blood. The chain's CDR3 is CASSLAIVGNYGYTF. CDR3 DNA sequence: TGCGCCAGCAGCTTGGCCATCGTTGGAAACTATGGCTACACCTTC.